This T cell receptor (beta chain) stems from a study of post-analysis software for immune sequencing data (dated by TCRdb to between 2015 and 2017). Some background on the complete study: Relapsing-remitting, secondary progressive and progressive-relapsing multiple sclerosis were recorded as disease courses, and subtype annotation was lacking for some patients. The patient repertoires were compared against roughly 12 previously published healthy control repertoires obtained from donors aged roughly 6 to 28 years. A subset of samples was prepared in parallel using single-end sample barcoding, then pooled and co-amplified after Illumina adapter ligation.

To note about this clonotype: Its antigen target is currently unknown. Per-base qualities were not stored, and no clone one base away is much larger.

From the cysteine up to the phenylalanine, the CDR3 has a length of 13 residues. The entry retains the CDR3 DNA only, 39 bases that are in frame from base 1. Trimming costs V 5 bases and J 0 bases, and their ends lie 10 bases apart. CDR1 is given as DFQATT and CDR2 as SNEGSKA, both from the germline V gene (reference sequence). To demonstrate the VDJtools post-analysis software, the study profiled TCR beta repertoires from the peripheral blood of 13 young patients with multiple sclerosis. Multiple sclerosis patients were children and adolescents aged about 6 to 15 years. Results and caveats for the whole study, not just this receptor: The multiple sclerosis patient group was slightly younger than the control group. Patients showed significantly higher frequencies than controls for about 5 TRBV segments, among them TRBV5-6, TRBV5-1 and TRBV20-1. Strong co-clustering of samples prepared in the same batch was shown by direct clustering with F measure, prompting a batch-effect correction. Compared with controls, multiple sclerosis patients had significantly lower normalized Chao1 diversity, a finding suggesting substantial peripheral T-cell clonal expansion.

Library method: PCR. Sequencer: Illumina HiSeq 2500. To reduce PCR and sequencing biases, unique molecular identifiers were incorporated into the TCR beta cDNA libraries. Around 500,000 cDNA molecules were obtained for every 1 to 10 million input T cells, so each molecule roughly corresponded to one T cell. The patient libraries were prepared and sequenced using the same protocol as the earlier healthy control dataset. Samples belonging to the same batch were prepared together, multiplexed and sequenced on a shared HiSeq lane. The published analysis was carried out like this. Raw barcoded reads were processed with MIGEC, discarding single-read molecular identifier groups before consensus assembly and CDR3 extraction. VDJtools was used for post-analysis of the clonotype tables, and diversity was normalized by down-sampling every dataset to the size of the smallest sample. In repertoire overlap clustering, CDR3 amino acid sequences, but not nucleotide sequences, were matched to correct batch-related cross-sample contamination. Using fastp trimming at Q25 and MiXCR clonotype assembly, TCRdb reanalyzed the public sequencing data and kept in-frame beta chains. Each CDR3 protein appears once, grouped with its most common genes and DNA. The V and J calls shown here were made by TCRdb, not taken from the authors' results. The sample includes 400,000 to 500,000 distinct CDR3 sequences, with 35% to 45% observed a single time. Around 8% of the sample rests with the top ten.

Recombination connected TRBV20-1 to TRBJ1-2, and TRBD1 may be the D gene, going by 6 matching bases. Sequenced material: blood. The clonotype comes from a girl aged 2 to 10 with multiple sclerosis. The base sequence is TGCAGTGCTTTACAGGGTCCTAACTATGGCTACACCTTC. Protein translation: CSALQGPNYGYTF.